These 13 T cell receptor beta chains were sequenced from one sample in a study of shared clonotypes between healthy human individuals. In the naive CD8 group, cells lacked CD45RO and were positively selected for CCR7, so terminally differentiated effector memory CD45RA+ cells were left out. TCRdb's table, derived via immunoSEQ multiplex PCR, lists solely in-frame clones and lacks some. The sample gives roughly 2.1 million clones, approximately 94% of which show up once; roughly 1.8% is in the top ten. Sequencing used naive CD8+ T cells from PBMCs. These receptors were obtained from a man aged 18 to 29 in good health. Some clones in this sample may be carry-over from other donors' samples.

V usage is TRBV5-1 and J usage is TRBJ2-1; 11 nucleotides line up with TRBD2. CDR1 is SGHRS and CDR2 is YFSETQ in the germline V gene. The CDR3 has 15 amino acids. V shed 4 bases and J 12 bases; nucleotides not matched to a gene: 12. The CDR3 is CASSPGLADVLWQFF. In DNA, the CDR3 is TGCGCCAGCAGCCCGGGACTAGCGGACGTTCTTTGGCAGTTCTTC.

In its sample, this clone was seen once. This chain uses TRBV13 with TRBJ2-1, with TRBD2 matching 13 bases. J was trimmed by 9 bases and V by 5 bases; bases with no gene match: 7. Per germline, CDR1 PRHDT and CDR2 FYEKMQ (reference sequence). The CDR3 loop spans 15 amino acids. This CDR3 reads CASSTTSGRASEQFF. Written as DNA, the CDR3 is TGTGCCAGCAGCACCACTAGCGGGAGGGCCAGTGAGCAGTTCTTC.

The rearrangement joins TRBV27 to TRBJ1-1; D is unresolved. V was clipped by 5 bases and J by 1 base, with 8 bases between them. Germline CDR1 is MNHEY and CDR2 is SMNVEV (reference sequence). The CDR3 has 13 residues. CDR3 residues: CASSKRANTEAFF. The CDR3 bases are TGTGCCAGCAGTAAAAGGGCGAACACTGAAGCTTTCTTT.

In its sample, this clone was seen a few times. The V gene is TRBV5-1, the J gene TRBJ2-2; 10 bases are a match to TRBD1. This CDR3 region has 15 residues. Germline V gives CDR1 SGHRS, CDR2 YFSETQ. Trimming at V came to 4 bases and at J to 10 bases, leaving 10 bases not matched to a gene. The CDR3 sequence: CASSVTGGSPAELFF. The DNA of the CDR3 is TGCGCCAGCAGCGTGACAGGGGGCAGCCCGGCGGAGCTGTTTTTT.

The chain is built from TRBV7-6 and TRBJ2-7; D possibly corresponds to TRBD2 (5 bases). This CDR3 has 15 amino acids. V lost 1 base, J lost 7 bases, and 17 bases lay in between. The germline gives CDR1 SGHVS, CDR2 FNYEAQ. CDR3 loop: CASSLGRGPSQEQYF. As DNA, the CDR3 is TGTGCCAGCAGCTTAGGGAGAGGGCCATCCCAAGAGCAGTACTTC. The full variable domain, rest sourced from reference TRBV7-6 and TRBJ2-7, is GAGVSQSPRYKVTKRGQDVALRCDPISGHVSLYWYRQALGQGPEFLTYFNYEAQQDKSGLPNDRFSAERPEGSISTLTIQRTEQRDSAMYRCASSLGRGPSQEQYFGPGTRLTVT.

The gene calls are TRBV9 and TRBJ2-5; 8 bases line up with TRBD1. CDR3 length: 15 amino acids. Trimming took 5 bases from V and 0 from J; bases not matched to a gene: 6. CDR1 is SGDLS, CDR2 YYNGEE, per germline. The CDR3 region has the DNA TGTGCCAGCAGTAAGAACAGGGGGTACCAAGAGACCCAGTACTTC. Its translation is CASSKNRGYQETQYF.

This chain connects TRBV10-3 to TRBJ2-7; maybe TRBD1 (6 bases). Germline assignment: CDR1 ENHRY and CDR2 SYGVKD. V lost 1 base to trimming and J lost 2 bases, with 15 bases between them. This CDR3 has 16 amino acids. The CDR3 sequence: CAISEYRGSSAYEQYF. The CDR3, as DNA: TGTGCCATCAGTGAGTATAGGGGGTCGTCCGCCTACGAGCAGTACTTC.

The genes are TRBV25-1 and TRBJ2-1, with D unresolved. CDR1 is MGHDK and CDR2 is SYGVNS in the germline V gene. Deletions cut 7 bases from V and 10 bases from J, with 11 bases between. The CDR3 has 11 amino acids. In nucleotides, the CDR3 is TGTGCCAGCATATTAGGCGGAGAGCAGTTCTTC. This translates into CASILGGEQFF. The full variable domain, completed using reference TRBV25-1 and TRBJ2-1, is EADIYQTPRYLVIGTGKKITLECSQTMGHDKMYWYQQDPGMELHLIHYSYGVNSTEKGDLSSESTVSRIRTEHFPLTLESARPSHTSQYLCASILGGEQFFGPGTRLTVL.

The genes are TRBV19 and TRBJ1-1, with 7 bases fitting TRBD1. The CDR3 is 16 amino acids. The germline V gene has CDR1 LNHDA and CDR2 SQIVND (reference sequence). Trimming took 5 bases from V and 3 from J; bases not matched to a gene: 12. The CDR3 region has the DNA TGTGCCAGTAGTTCGAGGACAGGTGTTCGGTACACTGAAGCTTTCTTT. Translation: CASSSRTGVRYTEAFF.

The chain combines TRBV5-1 with TRBJ2-7; TRBD2 matches 9 bases. The CDR3 totals 15 residues. Trimming took 0 bases from V and 4 from J; bases not matched to a gene: 5. Germline CDR1 and CDR2: SGHRS and YFSETQ. The CDR3 here is CASSLGREGRYEQYF. DNA of the CDR3: TGCGCCAGCAGCTTGGGGCGGGAGGGGCGGTACGAGCAGTACTTC.

The chain uses TRBV10-1 and TRBJ1-1; no reliable D call. CDR3 length: 12 amino acids. Germline V lookup: CDR1 WNHNN, CDR2 SYGVQD (reference sequence). Trimming removed 4 bases at V and 7 bases at J, with 10 bases between. The CDR3 loop is CASSAHLNEAFF. Here the CDR3 DNA reads TGCGCCAGCAGTGCACATCTTAATGAAGCTTTCTTT.

J is TRBJ2-7 and V is TRBV5-8; no definite D call. The CDR3 sequence is 14 residues long. CDR1 and CDR2 (germline): SGHTS, YDEGEE. V was pared by 7 bases and J by 5 bases, with 19 bases between. The CDR3 coding sequence is TGTGCCAGCCAGCTCCACACCCGGGCCCACGAGCAGTACTTC. Protein product: CASQLHTRAHEQYF.

V gene TRBV21-1 combines with J gene TRBJ2-7; the table assigns TRBD1, which was not confirmed against the DNA. TRBV21-1 has pseudogene status. The CDR3 has 24 residues. DNA of the CDR3: TGTGCCAATACCTGGGAGCCCGGGCAGGGGCGGACTTCGACGCCTCACGCTAACTCCTACGAGCAGTACTTC. Its translation is CANTWEPGQGRTSTPHANSYEQYF.